A selection of T cell receptor beta chains follows, all from one sample in a study of blood T cell repertoires in COVID-19. Method: immunoSEQ multiplex PCR; TCRdb's copy keeps in-frame clones and lacks some. This sample has about 260,000 clones, with 86% found just once. Input material: PBMCs or T cells enriched from blood (not recorded which). These receptors were collected from a woman between 45 and 60 years old who had recovered from COVID-19. Each CDR3 is given with its conserved first and last residue. The D gene is left open where the match is weak. Rows may omit the clone size; those that give it use once, few, many or a size class.

TRBV10-3	TRBJ1-4	NA	NA	TGTGCCAGTGGTTACGGTAATGAAAAACTGTTTTTT	CASGYGNEKLFF
TRBV27	TRBJ2-7	NA	NA	TGTGCCAGCAGCGGGAGGGGGCCGCGCCACGAGCAGTACTTC	CASSGRGPRHEQYF
TRBV5-1	TRBJ2-7	TRBD2	NA	TGCGCCAGCAGCTTGACTAGCGGGAGGGCCAACGAGCAGTACTTC	CASSLTSGRANEQYF
TRBV7-6	TRBJ1-1	TRBD1	NA	TGTGCCAGCAGCCCCGGGCGGACAGGGGTAAACACTGAAGCTTTCTTT	CASSPGRTGVNTEAFF
TRBV6-1	TRBJ2-2	TRBD1	NA	TGTGCCAGTTACAGGGGGCTATATCCCGGGGAGCTGTTTTTT	CASYRGLYPGELFF
TRBV11-2	TRBJ1-6	NA	once	TGTGCCAGCAGCTTAGATCAGATCTATAATTCACCCCTCCACTTT	CASSLDQIYNSPLHF
TRBV10-3	TRBJ1-4	NA	NA	TGTGCCATCAGCAACAGGGTTAGTGAAAAACTGTTTTTT	CAISNRVSEKLFF
TRBV7-9	TRBJ2-7	NA	NA	TGTGCCAGCAGGTTATTAGTCACCTACGAGCAGTACTTC	CASRLLVTYEQYF
TRBV27	TRBJ2-7	NA	NA	TGTGCCAGCAGCCCCAGGGGTTCCCTGAGGGAGGAGCAGTACTTC	CASSPRGSLREEQYF
TRBV7-9	TRBJ1-2	TRBD1	NA	TGTGCCAGCCTCCCTTCGGACAGGATTGGTGGCTACACCTTC	CASLPSDRIGGYTF
TRBV3-1/TRBV3-2	TRBJ2-2	TRBD2	NA	TGTGCCAGCAGCCCGAGGACTAGCGGGAGGGCCGGGGAGCTGTTTTTT	CASSPRTSGRAGELFF
TRBV6-1	TRBJ2-5	NA	NA	TGTGCCAGCAGTGAAGCGGTGGGTGGGACAATTCAGACCCAGTACTTC	CASSEAVGGTIQTQYF
TRBV18	TRBJ1-4	NA	NA	TGTGCCAGCTCACCAAGTCTGGGCCGAACAAATGAAAAACTGTTTTTT	CASSPSLGRTNEKLFF
TRBV27	TRBJ1-2	NA	once	TGTGCCAGCAGTTCCAGGGTCGACTATGGCTACACCTTC	CASSSRVDYGYTF
TRBV7-9	TRBJ1-2	NA	NA	TGTGCCAGCAGCCCTCTTGGGGGCGGCTACACCTTC	CASSPLGGGYTF
TRBV28	TRBJ2-3	TRBD1	NA	TGTGCCAGCAGTCCCTTCGGGACAGAGAGCACAGATACGCAGTATTTT	CASSPFGTESTDTQYF
TRBV7-6	TRBJ1-2	TRBD1	NA	TGTGCCAGCAGCTTATTGACAGGGGGAGAATATGGCTACACCTTC	CASSLLTGGEYGYTF
TRBV4-3	TRBJ1-2	TRBD1	NA	TGCGCCAGCAGCCAAGATTCCAGGGGGAACTATGGCTACACCTTC	CASSQDSRGNYGYTF
TRBV11-3	TRBJ2-7	NA	NA	TGTGCCAGCAGCTTAACAGGGACCTACGAGCAGTACTTC	CASSLTGTYEQYF
TRBV7-2	TRBJ1-5	NA	NA	TGTGCCAGCAGCTTAGGAGGGATAGGCAATCAGCCCCAGCATTTT	CASSLGGIGNQPQHF
TRBV24-1	TRBJ2-2	TRBD1	NA	TGTGCCACCAGTGACCCCGGACAGGGTTCGAACACCGGGGAGCTGTTTTTT	CATSDPGQGSNTGELFF
TRBV10-1	TRBJ2-7	TRBD1	NA	TGCGCCAGCAGTGAGGGTATTATGGGACAGGGATACGAGCAGTACTTC	CASSEGIMGQGYEQYF
TRBV19	TRBJ2-7	TRBD2	NA	TGTGCCAGTAGTATAGTCGCAGCGGGGTCCTACGAGCAGTACTTC	CASSIVAAGSYEQYF
TRBV12-5	TRBJ2-2	NA	NA	TGTGCTAGCTCCACCGGGCAGGGGAACACCGGGGAGCTGTTTTTT	CASSTGQGNTGELFF
TRBV30	TRBJ1-3	TRBD1	NA	TGTGCCTGGAGCGAAACAGGGGTAGGAAACACCATATATTTT	CAWSETGVGNTIYF
TRBV10-3	TRBJ2-7	TRBD2	NA	TGTGCCATCGCGACTAGCGGGGCCCTCGGGGAGCAGTACTTC	CAIATSGALGEQYF
TRBV3-1/TRBV3-2	TRBJ1-1	TRBD1	NA	TGTGCCAGCAGCCAAGAAGGACAGGGGAGCGGAGCTTTCTTT	CASSQEGQGSGAFF
TRBV11-2	TRBJ2-7	TRBD1	once	TGTGCCAGCAGCCCGTCCGGGACAGTCTCCTACGAGCAGTACTTC	CASSPSGTVSYEQYF
TRBV4-1	TRBJ2-1	TRBD2	NA	TGCGCCAGCAGCCAAGCCGGACTAGCGGGCTCCTACAATGAGCAGTTCTTC	CASSQAGLAGSYNEQFF
TRBV3-1/TRBV3-2	TRBJ1-2	NA	NA	TGTGCCAGCAGCCAGGAACAGGGAGGGGCGAACTATGGCTACACCTTC	CASSQEQGGANYGYTF
TRBV4-3	TRBJ1-4	NA	NA	TGCGCCAGCAGCCAAGAGGGGGGAAGGGTAACTAATGAAAAACTGTTTTTT	CASSQEGGRVTNEKLFF
TRBV6-5	TRBJ2-5	NA	NA	TGTGCCAGCAGTCCAGACACGCAAGAGACCCAGTACTTC	CASSPDTQETQYF
TRBV5-4	TRBJ1-2	NA	NA	TGTGCCAGCAGCCCGGAGTTTCATGGCTACACCTTC	CASSPEFHGYTF
TRBV5-8	TRBJ1-1	NA	NA	TGTGCCAGCAGTCACCGGGGGACTGAAGCTTTCTTT	CASSHRGTEAFF
TRBV28	TRBJ1-6	NA	few	TGTGCCAGCAGTTTAGGGGGGGGGAATTCACCCCTCCACTTT	CASSLGGGNSPLHF
TRBV18	TRBJ1-6	NA	NA	TGTGCCAGCTCACCACGAGACTCCTATAATTCACCCCTCCACTTT	CASSPRDSYNSPLHF
TRBV5-1	TRBJ2-2	TRBD1	NA	TGCGCCAGCAGCTTTGGGACAGCGACCGGGGAGCTGTTTTTT	CASSFGTATGELFF
TRBV3-1/TRBV3-2	TRBJ2-7	TRBD1	NA	TGTGCCAGCAGCCAAGGCATACAGGGGGTAGTCTACGAGCAGTACTTC	CASSQGIQGVVYEQYF
TRBV6-5	TRBJ1-1	TRBD1	NA	TGTGCCAGCGACAACCGGGGACAGGGGGTGGAAGCTTTCTTT	CASDNRGQGVEAFF
TRBV30	TRBJ2-2	NA	few	TGTGCCTGGAGTCCCCAGGCGGGGGAGCTGTTTTTT	CAWSPQAGELFF
TRBV7-8	TRBJ2-3	TRBD2	NA	TGTGCCAGCAGCTGGACGGGAGGGCCTGTAGATACGCAGTATTTT	CASSWTGGPVDTQYF
TRBV6-2/TRBV6-3	TRBJ1-1	TRBD1	NA	TGTGCCAGCAGTGCGACAGGGAAGAAGACTGAAGCTTTCTTT	CASSATGKKTEAFF
TRBV7-8	TRBJ1-4	NA	NA	TGTGCCAGCAGCTTAGTAGCGGCTGAAAAACTGTTTTTT	CASSLVAAEKLFF
TRBV7-9	TRBJ2-3	TRBD2	NA	TGTGCCAGCAGCCCCAGCGGGGGGCCCGACACAGATACGCAGTATTTT	CASSPSGGPDTDTQYF
TRBV18	TRBJ1-1	NA	NA	TGTGCCAGCTCACCTCGCTCGGGGGATAGAGTTCTCACTGAAGCTTTCTTT	CASSPRSGDRVLTEAFF
TRBV5-5	TRBJ2-3	NA	NA	TGTGCCAGCAGCTTGTACAGTCCCGCAGATACGCAGTATTTT	CASSLYSPADTQYF
TRBV28	TRBJ2-2	NA	NA	TGTGCCAGCAGCCATCCCCCACTCGCCGCGGGAAGAACCGGGGAGCTGTTTTTT	CASSHPPLAAGRTGELFF
TRBV7-8	TRBJ2-1	NA	few	TGTGCCAGCAGCTTAGCTTCAGGGGCCCCGCGGGTGTTTGGGAATGAGCAGTTCTTC	CASSLASGAPRVFGNEQFF
TRBV4-2	TRBJ1-6	TRBD1	NA	TGTGCCAGCAGCCCCTACTTGGACAGGTGGGATTCACCCCTCCACTTT	CASSPYLDRWDSPLHF